Here is one T cell receptor beta chain with its context. The data were obtained in a study of blood T cell repertoires in COVID-19. Whole-study context: The cDNA or gDNA used as material had been derived from T cells, B-cell-depleted T cells, or PBMCs.

Germline V gene data show CDR1 as MNHEY and CDR2 as SVGAGI. The CDR3 runs 14 residues. The V and J ends lost 7 bases and 4 bases, in that order; junction bases with no gene match: 9. The participants were between about 18 and 90 years old and came from roughly 24 US areas. Cohort 3 recovery required two negative PCRs, clearance, or symptom resolution. How the authors handled the data: Amplified reference gene primers provided the basis for estimating nucleated cell counts. Libraries were prepared by immunoSEQ multiplex PCR; TCRdb keeps only in-frame clonotypes and omits some of them. V and J calls and clone size are copied from that table; D and trimming were computed from the DNA. There are under 300,000 clones in the sample; under 95% occur only once, and approximately 2% lies in the top ten.

This chain connects TRBV6-5 to TRBJ2-7, with 8 bases fitting TRBD1. This TCR derives from a woman younger than 35 who had recovered from COVID-19. The sample was PBMCs or T cells enriched from blood (not recorded which). CDR3 in DNA: TGTGCCAGCACCCCCAGGGGGCGGGTGTACGAGCAGTACTTC. Translation: CASTPRGRVYEQYF.